Listed below are T cell receptor beta chains from one sample, sequenced in a study of CD8 T cells in ankylosing spondylitis. MiXCR, run by TCRdb on the 5' RACE reads, gives a single entry per CDR3 protein. The sample lists roughly 470,000 distinct CDR3 sequences, roughly 26% occurring once. The source material was blood, either unsorted or a sorted T cell fraction (not recorded which). Receptors were obtained from a male donor with ankylosing spondylitis. CDR3s include the opening cysteine and the closing phenylalanine or tryptophan. D genes are given only for firm matches. The size entry is marked missing in some rows and otherwise reads once, few, many or a size class.

CDR3 protein: CASSQGLAGETGELFF
CDR3 DNA: TGCGCCAGCAGCCAGGGACTAGCGGGAGAGACCGGGGAGCTGTTTTTT
V gene: TRBV5-1
clone size: few
J gene: TRBJ2-2
D gene: TRBD2

CDR3 protein: CASSQDSPGTSGTAPVTDTQYF
CDR3 DNA: TGTGCCAGCAGCCAAGATTCCCCGGGGACTAGCGGGACCGCCCCTGTCACAGATACGCAGTATTTT
V gene: TRBV3-1
clone size: few
J gene: TRBJ2-3
D gene: TRBD2

CDR3 protein: CASSLRRDLFGNTIYF
CDR3 DNA: TGTGCCAGCAGCTTACGGCGGGATTTATTTGGAAACACCATATATTTT
V gene: TRBV11-3
clone size: few
J gene: TRBJ1-3
D gene: NA

CDR3 protein: CASSRELDNEQFF
CDR3 DNA: TGTGCCAGCAGTAGGGAATTGGACAATGAGCAGTTCTTC
V gene: TRBV2
clone size: medium-sized
J gene: TRBJ2-1
D gene: NA

CDR3 protein: CSARWDNEQFF
CDR3 DNA: TGCAGTGCTAGATGGGACAATGAGCAGTTCTTC
V gene: TRBV20-1
clone size: few
J gene: TRBJ2-1
D gene: NA

CDR3 protein: CASSSNSHLSGRPQHF
CDR3 DNA: TGTGCCAGCAGTTCGAACTCTCACCTAAGCGGCAGGCCCCAGCATTTT
V gene: TRBV6-5
clone size: NA
J gene: TRBJ1-5
D gene: NA

CDR3 protein: CASSPPRGASDYGYTF
CDR3 DNA: TGTGCCAGCAGCCCACCTAGGGGGGCTTCTGACTATGGCTACACCTTC
V gene: TRBV4-2
clone size: few
J gene: TRBJ1-2
D gene: NA

CDR3 protein: CASSQTGPQETQYF
CDR3 DNA: TGCGCCAGCAGCCAAACAGGGCCCCAAGAGACCCAGTACTTC
V gene: TRBV5-1
clone size: NA
J gene: TRBJ2-5
D gene: NA

CDR3 protein: CASSLGGQLNIQYF
CDR3 DNA: TGTGCCAGCAGCTTGGGGGGACAGCTAAACATTCAGTACTTC
V gene: TRBV7-9
clone size: once
J gene: TRBJ2-4
D gene: NA

CDR3 protein: CASSIDNEQFF
CDR3 DNA: TGTGCCAGCAGCATAGACAATGAGCAGTTCTTC
V gene: TRBV12-3/TRBV12-4
clone size: few
J gene: TRBJ2-1
D gene: NA

CDR3 protein: CASSLWRLTGKETQYF
CDR3 DNA: TGCGCCAGCAGCCTCTGGAGACTCACCGGGAAAGAGACCCAGTACTTC
V gene: TRBV5-1
clone size: NA
J gene: TRBJ2-5
D gene: NA

CDR3 protein: CSVRPGGSYEQFF
CDR3 DNA: TGCAGTGTGAGACCGGGAGGATCCTATGAGCAGTTCTTC
V gene: TRBV20-1
clone size: few
J gene: TRBJ2-1
D gene: TRBD2

CDR3 protein: CSAYWASDQETQYF
CDR3 DNA: TGCAGTGCTTACTGGGCTAGCGACCAAGAGACCCAGTACTTC
V gene: TRBV20-1
clone size: NA
J gene: TRBJ2-5
D gene: NA

CDR3 protein: CASGDLRLGLARGYEQFF
CDR3 DNA: TGTGCTAGTGGCGACCTCCGCTTGGGTCTAGCTCGAGGTTATGAGCAGTTCTTC
V gene: TRBV12-5
clone size: few
J gene: TRBJ2-1
D gene: NA

CDR3 protein: CASSLSSRAQDNEQFF
CDR3 DNA: TGTGCCAGCAGTTTATCGAGCAGGGCGCAGGACAATGAGCAGTTCTTC
V gene: TRBV27
clone size: NA
J gene: TRBJ2-1
D gene: NA

CDR3 protein: CATSRGIGRSTDTQYF
CDR3 DNA: TGTGCCACCAGCCGGGGGATCGGACGGAGCACAGATACGCAGTATTTT
V gene: TRBV24-1
clone size: few
J gene: TRBJ2-3
D gene: NA

CDR3 protein: CASSESGGGPGELFF
CDR3 DNA: TGCGCCAGCAGTGAATCAGGAGGAGGGCCCGGGGAGCTGTTTTTT
V gene: TRBV10-1
clone size: NA
J gene: TRBJ2-2
D gene: NA

CDR3 protein: CASSLDLTAVSYNEQFF
CDR3 DNA: TGCGCCAGCAGCTTAGATCTGACCGCTGTCTCCTACAATGAGCAGTTCTTC
V gene: TRBV5-1
clone size: NA
J gene: TRBJ2-1
D gene: NA